Each of the 21 T cell receptor beta chains below was sequenced from the same sample in a study of beta chain features in type 1 diabetes. Every bit of the isolated RNA underwent reverse transcription, so sequencing read expressed TCRB transcripts. Generated by immunoSEQ multiplex PCR, the TCRdb table keeps only in-frame clones and is missing some. The sample includes fewer than 500,000 clones, roughly 13% of them seen just once. Material for sequencing was naive CD4+ T cells from blood. These receptors came from a man aged 25-40 years in good health.

This clone appeared a few times. The CDR3 here is CASRRTGDNEQFF. The CDR3 DNA follows: TGCGCCAGCAGACGGACAGGGGACAATGAGCAGTTCTTC. This chain connects TRBV5-1 to TRBJ2-1; 9 nucleotides align to TRBD1. The CDR3 spans 13 residues. Germline values: CDR1 SGHRS, CDR2 YFSETQ. J lost 5 bases, V lost 5 bases, and 2 bases had no gene match.

This clone came up a few times. This chain uses TRBV4-3 with TRBJ2-7, with D hard to call. CDR3 length: 14 amino acids. V gave up 2 bases and J gave up 8 bases, with 16 bases separating them. CDR1 is LGHNA, CDR2 YSLEER, per germline. CDR3 bases: TGCGCCAGCAGCCAACTAAATCAGCGAGGCCAGCAGTACTTC. Protein sequence: CASSQLNQRGQQYF.

This clone was detected only a few times. V and J are TRBV27 and TRBJ1-2, with a weak D call TRBD1 (5 bases). V lost 8 bases, J lost 3 bases, and 19 bases lay in between. Germline V CDR1 and CDR2: MNHEY, SMNVEV (reference sequence). This CDR3 contains 15 residues. The CDR3 region is CASRMGPNRYYGYTF. The CDR3 DNA is TGTGCCAGCCGGATGGGACCGAACCGATACTATGGCTACACCTTC.

In this sample, this clone turned up a few times. J is TRBJ2-7 and V is TRBV7-2; 7 bases agree with TRBD1. V was clipped by 5 bases and J by 5 bases; unmatched bases: 6. The CDR3 consists of 13 residues. Germline V gene data show CDR1 as SGHTA and CDR2 as FQGNSA. The CDR3 is CASSPTGNHEQYF. The CDR3 bases are TGTGCCAGCAGCCCGACAGGGAATCACGAGCAGTACTTC.

The genes are TRBV7-9 and TRBJ1-4; D gene unclear. CDR1 SEHNR and CDR2 FQNEAQ come from the germline V gene (reference sequence). The ends were cut back, 5 bases at V and 2 bases at J, with 9 bases in the middle. The CDR3 spans 14 residues. CDR3 nucleotide sequence: TGTGCCAGCAGCCAAGTCCAGACTAATGAAAAACTGTTTTTT. Translation gives CASSQVQTNEKLFF.

This clone came up a few times. The chain recombines TRBV7-9 with TRBJ2-7; TRBD2 matches at 9 bases. The germline CDR1 and CDR2 sequences are SEHNR and FQNEAQ (reference sequence). There are 18 residues in the CDR3. V was clipped by 4 bases and J by 0 bases; unmatched bases: 13. CDR3 region: CASSSQAFGSGSSYEQYV. The CDR3 DNA reads as TGTGCCAGCAGCTCCCAAGCGTTTGGTAGCGGGAGCTCCTACGAGCAGTACGTC.

This clone has more than one count but fewer than ten. The rearrangement links TRBV7-2 to TRBJ2-1; 7 bases match TRBD2. The V and J ends lost 10 bases and 7 bases, in that order; junction bases with no gene match: 13. This CDR3 is built from 14 residues. Germline CDR1 SGHTA, CDR2 FQGNSA. This CDR3 is CATSRLALGNEQFF. The CDR3 DNA reads as TGTGCCACCTCGAGACTAGCCCTAGGGAATGAGCAGTTCTTC. The complete variable domain, with remaining parts taken from reference TRBV7-2 and TRBJ2-1, reads GAGVSQSPSNKVTEKGKDVELRCDPISGHTALYWYRQSLGQGLEFLIYFQGNSAPDKSGLPSDRFSAERTGGSVSTLTIQRTQQEDSAVYLCATSRLALGNEQFFGPGTRLTVL.

The chain has TRBV5-1 and TRBJ1-2, with TRBD1 matching 7 bases. Germline V lookup: CDR1 SGHRS, CDR2 YFSETQ. The J segment lost 6 bases and the V segment lost 4 bases, leaving 3 bases of the junction unmatched. The CDR3 is 12 amino acids. The CDR3: CASSPGTDGYTF. The CDR3 region has the DNA TGCGCCAGCAGCCCCGGGACAGATGGCTACACCTTC.

The chain links TRBV5-4 to TRBJ1-2; D is possibly TRBD1 (6 bases). Trimming took 4 bases from V and 5 from J, leaving 15 bases between them. Per germline, CDR1 SGHNT and CDR2 YYREEE (reference sequence). The CDR3 contains 14 residues. CDR3: CASSVTGTSYGYTF. DNA for the CDR3: TGTGCCAGCAGCGTGACCGGGACAAGTTATGGCTACACCTTC.

In this sample, this clone turned up a few times. The rearrangement uses TRBV30 and TRBJ1-1; no clear D gene. Per the germline V gene, CDR1 is GTSNPN and CDR2 is SVGIG (reference sequence). CDR3 length: 16 amino acids. V was cut by 0 bases and J by 5 bases, with 19 bases left in between. CDR3 sequence (DNA): TGTGCCTGGAGTGTTAAGGTCAGTCAATGGGGTACTGAAGCTTTCTTT. As protein: CAWSVKVSQWGTEAFF.

V and J are TRBV6-5 and TRBJ2-5, with no clear D. The CDR3 totals 15 residues. From germline, CDR1 is MNHEY and CDR2 SVGAGI. V lost 2 bases and J lost 0, with 10 bases in between. This CDR3 is CASSYGNADQETQYF. DNA for the CDR3: TGTGCCAGCAGTTACGGGAACGCAGACCAAGAGACCCAGTACTTC.

The chain carries TRBV13 and TRBJ1-5; 8 nucleotides align to TRBD1. This CDR3 contains 13 residues. Germline values: CDR1 PRHDT, CDR2 FYEKMQ (reference sequence). With V trimmed by 2 bases and J by 9 bases, 3 bases remained unmatched. CDR3 sequence (DNA): TGTGCCAGCAGCTTAAGACAGGGGCCGCCCCAGCATTTT. Translation: CASSLRQGPPQHF.

This clone was seen a handful of times. The gene calls are TRBV5-1 and TRBJ2-2; D may correspond to TRBD1 or TRBD2 (5 bases each). The CDR3 is 19 residues long. Germline assignment: CDR1 SGHRS and CDR2 YFSETQ. The V gene lost 2 bases and the J gene lost 2 bases, with 22 bases spanning the gap. Written as DNA, the CDR3 is TGCGCCAGCAGCTTAAAAACCGGGACCCTCACCGGCAACACCGGGGAGCTGTTTTTT. Encoded protein: CASSLKTGTLTGNTGELFF.

J is TRBJ1-2 and V is TRBV7-9; D not certain. There are 13 residues in the CDR3. The germline gives CDR1 SEHNR, CDR2 FQNEAQ (reference sequence). V was trimmed by 5 bases and J by 0 bases, leaving 7 bases between them. Written as DNA, the CDR3 is TGTGCCAGCAGCCGTAATCCTAACTATGGCTACACCTTC. It translates to CASSRNPNYGYTF.

This clone was counted between two and nine times. The rearrangement uses TRBV6-1 and TRBJ1-1, with unresolved D. Germline lookup yields CDR1 MNHNS and CDR2 SASEGT. V was trimmed by 0 bases and J by 3 bases, leaving 5 bases between them. This CDR3 comprises 13 residues. The CDR3 DNA sequence: TGTGCCAGCAGTGAAGCGAGGGACACTGAAGCTTTCTTT. Encoded protein: CASSEARDTEAFF.

This clone was detected a few times. The V gene is TRBV6-6, the J gene TRBJ2-2, with D perhaps matching TRBD2 (5 bases). This CDR3 has 12 residues. Germline assignment: CDR1 MNHNY and CDR2 SVGAGI (reference sequence). V was clipped by 8 bases and J by 5 bases, with 9 bases between them. The DNA for the CDR3 is TGTGCCAGCGTAAGCGGTACCGGGGAGCTGTTTTTT. Translation: CASVSGTGELFF.

This chain links TRBV20-1 with TRBJ2-1; D is ambiguous. The CDR3 has 11 amino acids. CDR1 is DFQATT, CDR2 SNEGSKA, per germline (reference sequence). The V end lost 1 base, the J end lost 7 bases, and 5 bases lay between the germline ends. Here the CDR3 DNA reads TGCAGTGCTAGAGCTCGAAATGAGCAGTTCTTC. Translated: CSARARNEQFF.

This clone appeared a few times. The chain employs TRBV6-5 and TRBJ2-1, with 11 nucleotides matching TRBD2. The CDR3 totals 15 residues. Germline CDR1 reads MNHEY; CDR2 reads SVGAGI. With 6 bases clipped from V and 8 bases from J, the junction kept 9 bases outside the gene matches. Here the CDR3 DNA reads TGTGCCAGCAGCAAGGGACTAGCGGTTGGCCATGAGCAGTTCTTC. This codes for CASSKGLAVGHEQFF.

In this sample, this clone turned up a few times. The genes are TRBV9 and TRBJ1-1, with unresolved D. Trimming removed 4 bases from V and 5 bases from J, with 12 bases in between. The CDR3 consists of 13 residues. Germline values: CDR1 SGDLS, CDR2 YYNGEE. The CDR3 region is CASSSNLLTEAFF. The CDR3 DNA reads as TGTGCCAGCAGCTCAAATCTCCTAACTGAAGCTTTCTTT.

This clone was seen more than once but under ten times. CDR3 sequence (DNA): TGTGCCAGCAGCACCCGACAGTACAATGAGCAGTTCTTC. This gives the protein CASSTRQYNEQFF. The gene calls are TRBV7-2 and TRBJ2-1, with D possibly TRBD1 on 5 matching bases. The CDR3 consists of 13 residues. In germline, CDR1 is SGHTA, CDR2 FQGNSA. The V end was cut by 5 bases, the J end by 4 bases, with 9 bases between. The full variable domain, completed using reference TRBV7-2 and TRBJ2-1, is GAGVSQSPSNKVTEKGKDVELRCDPISGHTALYWYRQSLGQGLEFLIYFQGNSAPDKSGLPSDRFSAERTGGSVSTLTIQRTQQEDSAVYLCASSTRQYNEQFFGPGTRLTVL.

This clone has only a few counts. The chain combines TRBV6-5 with TRBJ2-5, with 13 bases matching TRBD2. V shed 6 bases, J shed 3 bases, and the junction held 4 bases outside the gene matches. The CDR3 covers 15 residues. CDR1 MNHEY and CDR2 SVGAGI come from the germline V gene. CDR3 sequence reads: CASRAGTSGKETQYF. CDR3 DNA sequence: TGTGCCAGCAGAGCCGGGACTAGCGGGAAAGAGACCCAGTACTTC.